This T cell receptor beta chain was recorded in a study of molecular identifiers for immune sequencing clone quantification. Study-wide results and caveats: Clones exceeding 20 RNA copies carried over 98% of effector molecules but under 1% of naive-cell molecules. Identical TCR molecules that share a barcode could lead to an underestimation of highly expanded clone sizes.

The CD8+CD4-CCR7+CD45RA+ phenotype defined the sorted naive CD8 T cells. With listed TCR primers and previously described methods, bulk TCR libraries were prepared. TCRdb recomputed calls from the PCR reads with MiXCR, one row per CDR3 protein. The sample contains about 510,000 distinct CDR3 sequences, about 20% of which appear only once. Germline CDR1 MNHEY, CDR2 SMNVEV (reference sequence). CDR3 length: 13 residues. V was trimmed by 5 bases and J by 0 bases, leaving 7 bases between them. This clonotype occurred many times. Its antigen is as yet unknown. The chain is built from TRBV27 and TRBJ1-1; D uncertain. This receptor was identified in a human donor in good health. Some libraries in this study had Jurkat cell RNA spiked in. Sequencing was done on a sample of naive CD8+ T cells from blood, with Jurkat cell RNA spiked in. Subset specified: FACS-sorted CD8+CD4-CCR7+CD45RA+ naive T cells. The CDR3 DNA sequence: TGTGCCAGCAGTCCAGTCTTGAACACTGAAGCTTTCTTT. Its protein product is CASSPVLNTEAFF.